The 3 T cell receptor beta chains in this list originate from one sample, sequenced in a study of cytomegalovirus exposure and HLA in healthy donors. The PCR made use of 60 Vbeta and 13 Jbeta primers. Produced via immunoSEQ multiplex PCR; TCRdb's table is partial and in-frame only. The sample consists of 140,000 to 150,000 clones, around three quarters of them appearing once. The sequenced sample was PBMCs. The receptors originated from a man in his forties in good health and CMV-seropositive.

This sequence joins TRBV11-3 and TRBJ2-1; TRBD2 matches 8 bases. The CDR3 runs to 17 residues. CDR1 and CDR2 (germline): SGHNT, YENEEA. V dropped 1 base and J dropped 5; count of bases not matched to a gene: 10. DNA of the CDR3: TGTGCCAGCAGCTTAGGCAATTGGCGGGAGGTCAACAATGAGCAGTTCTTC. This sequence encodes CASSLGNWREVNNEQFF.

This chain links TRBV28 with TRBJ1-4; no firm D call. Germline V gene sequence: CDR1 MDHEN, CDR2 SYDVKM. Trimming stripped 6 bases from V and 8 bases from J, with 16 bases between. The CDR3 has 14 residues. CDR3 in DNA: TGTGCCAGCAGCCTACTCCAGGCTGGAGAAAAACTGTTTTTT. Translation gives CASSLLQAGEKLFF. Variable domain in full (rest from reference TRBV28 and TRBJ1-4): DVKVTQSSRYLVKRTGEKVFLECVQDMDHENMFWYRQDPGLGLRLIYFSYDVKMKEKGDIPEGYSVSREKKERFSLILESASTNQTSMYLCASSLLQAGEKLFFGSGTQLSVL.

The chain is built from TRBV10-1 and TRBJ1-2, with D possibly matching TRBD1 (6 bases). V was shortened by 9 bases and J by 2 bases, with 16 bases between the two germline ends. The CDR3 length is 14 residues. Germline-derived CDR1 and CDR2 are WNHNN and SYGVQD (reference sequence). The CDR3 here is CARGKQGSNYGYTF. The CDR3, as DNA: TGCGCCAGGGGGAAACAGGGATCAAACTATGGCTACACCTTC.